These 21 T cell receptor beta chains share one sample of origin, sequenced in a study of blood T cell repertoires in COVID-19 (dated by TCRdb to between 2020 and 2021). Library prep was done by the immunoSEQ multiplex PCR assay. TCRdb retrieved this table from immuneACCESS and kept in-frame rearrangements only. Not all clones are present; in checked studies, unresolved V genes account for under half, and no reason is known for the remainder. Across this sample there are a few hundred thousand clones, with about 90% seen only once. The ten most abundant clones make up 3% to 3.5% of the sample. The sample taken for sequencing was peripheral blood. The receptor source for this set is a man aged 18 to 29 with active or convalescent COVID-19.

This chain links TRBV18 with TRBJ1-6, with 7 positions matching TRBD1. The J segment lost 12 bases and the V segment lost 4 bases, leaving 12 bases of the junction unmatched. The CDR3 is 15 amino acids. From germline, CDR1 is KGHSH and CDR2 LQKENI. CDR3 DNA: TGTGCCAGCTCACTTCAGGGACAGACGACGAGACCCCTCCACTTT. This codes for CASSLQGQTTRPLHF.

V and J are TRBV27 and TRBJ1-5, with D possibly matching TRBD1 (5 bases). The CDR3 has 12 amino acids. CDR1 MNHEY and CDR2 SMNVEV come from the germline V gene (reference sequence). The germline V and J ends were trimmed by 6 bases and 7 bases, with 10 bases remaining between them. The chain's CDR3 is CASSRVGQPQHF. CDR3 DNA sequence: TGTGCCAGCAGCAGGGTGGGACAGCCCCAGCATTTT.

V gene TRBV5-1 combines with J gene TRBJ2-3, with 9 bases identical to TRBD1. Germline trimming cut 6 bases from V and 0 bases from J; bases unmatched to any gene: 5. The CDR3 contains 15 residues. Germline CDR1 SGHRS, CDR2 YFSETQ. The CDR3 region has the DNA TGCGCCAGCACTGGGACAGGGTTTAGCACAGATACGCAGTATTTT. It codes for CASTGTGFSTDTQYF.

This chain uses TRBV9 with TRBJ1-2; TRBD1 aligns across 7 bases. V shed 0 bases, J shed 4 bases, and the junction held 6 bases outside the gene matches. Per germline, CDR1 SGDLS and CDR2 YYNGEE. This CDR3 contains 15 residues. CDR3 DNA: TGTGCCAGCAGCGTAGATTTAGGGACAGCCTATGGCTACACCTTC. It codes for CASSVDLGTAYGYTF.

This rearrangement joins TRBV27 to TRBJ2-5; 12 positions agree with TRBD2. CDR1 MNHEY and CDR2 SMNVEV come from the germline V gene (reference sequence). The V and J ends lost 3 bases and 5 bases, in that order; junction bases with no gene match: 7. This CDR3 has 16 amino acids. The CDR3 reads CASSFGLAGGRETQYF. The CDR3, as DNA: TGTGCCAGCAGTTTTGGGCTAGCGGGAGGGCGCGAGACCCAGTACTTC.

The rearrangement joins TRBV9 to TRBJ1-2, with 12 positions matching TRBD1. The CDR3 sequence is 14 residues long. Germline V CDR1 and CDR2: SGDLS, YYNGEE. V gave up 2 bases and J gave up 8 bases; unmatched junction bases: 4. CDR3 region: CASSVGTGGNGYTF. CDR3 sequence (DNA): TGTGCCAGCAGCGTGGGGACAGGGGGCAACGGCTACACCTTC.

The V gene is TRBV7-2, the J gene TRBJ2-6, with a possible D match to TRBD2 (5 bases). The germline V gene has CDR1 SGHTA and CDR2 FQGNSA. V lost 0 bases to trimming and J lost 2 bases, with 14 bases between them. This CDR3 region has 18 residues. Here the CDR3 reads CASSLAPGLKTGANVLTF. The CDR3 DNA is TGTGCCAGCAGCTTAGCGCCAGGACTGAAGACTGGGGCCAACGTCCTGACTTTC.

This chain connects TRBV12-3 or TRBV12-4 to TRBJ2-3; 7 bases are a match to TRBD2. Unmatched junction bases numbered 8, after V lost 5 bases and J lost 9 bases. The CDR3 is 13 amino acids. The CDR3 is CASSPDPSGTQYF. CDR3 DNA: TGTGCCAGCAGTCCCGACCCTAGCGGCACGCAGTATTTT.

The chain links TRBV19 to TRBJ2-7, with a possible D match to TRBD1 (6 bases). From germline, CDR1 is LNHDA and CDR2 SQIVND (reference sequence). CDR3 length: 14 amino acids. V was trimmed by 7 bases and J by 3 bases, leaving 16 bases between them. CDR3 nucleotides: TGTGCCAGTACCTCCCCGGACAGAGTCTACGAGCAGTACTTC. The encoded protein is CASTSPDRVYEQYF.

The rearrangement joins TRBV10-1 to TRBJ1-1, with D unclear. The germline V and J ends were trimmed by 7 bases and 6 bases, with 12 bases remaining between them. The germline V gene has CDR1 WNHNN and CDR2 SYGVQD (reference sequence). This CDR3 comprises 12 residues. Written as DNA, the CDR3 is TGCGCCAGCACAAGAGCGTGGTCTGAAGCTTTCTTT. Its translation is CASTRAWSEAFF.

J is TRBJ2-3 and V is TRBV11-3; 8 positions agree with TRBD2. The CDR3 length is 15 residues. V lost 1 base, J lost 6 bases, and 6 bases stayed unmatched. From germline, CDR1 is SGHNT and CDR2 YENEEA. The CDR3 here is CASSLAGGASDTQYF. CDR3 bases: TGTGCCAGCAGCTTAGCGGGGGGGGCCTCGGATACGCAGTATTTT. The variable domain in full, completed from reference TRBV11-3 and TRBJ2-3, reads EAGVVQSPRYKIIEKKQPVAFWCNPISGHNTLYWYLQNLGQGPELLIRYENEEAVDDSQLPKDRFSAERLKGVDSTLKIQPAELGDSAVYLCASSLAGGASDTQYFGPGTRLTVL.

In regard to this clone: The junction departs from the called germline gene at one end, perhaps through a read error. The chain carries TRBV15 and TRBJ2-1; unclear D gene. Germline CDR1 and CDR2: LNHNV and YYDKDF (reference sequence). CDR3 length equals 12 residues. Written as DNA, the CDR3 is TGTGCCGCCAGCAGCATTTACAATGAGCAGTTCTTC. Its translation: CAASSIYNEQFF.

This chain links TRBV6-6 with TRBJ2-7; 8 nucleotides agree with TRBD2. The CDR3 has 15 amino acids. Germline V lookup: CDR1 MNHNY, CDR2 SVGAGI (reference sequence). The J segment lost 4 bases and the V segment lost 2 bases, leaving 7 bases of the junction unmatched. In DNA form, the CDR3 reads TGTGCCAGCAGTTACGAAAGCGGGAGATTTTACGAGCAGTACTTC. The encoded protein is CASSYESGRFYEQYF.

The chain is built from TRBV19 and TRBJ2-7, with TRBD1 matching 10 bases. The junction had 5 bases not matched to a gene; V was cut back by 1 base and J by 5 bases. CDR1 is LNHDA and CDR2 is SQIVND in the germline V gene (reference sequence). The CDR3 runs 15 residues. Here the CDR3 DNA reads TGTGCCAGTAGTATAGGAGGGACAGGGGCCGACGAGCAGTACTTC. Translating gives CASSIGGTGADEQYF.

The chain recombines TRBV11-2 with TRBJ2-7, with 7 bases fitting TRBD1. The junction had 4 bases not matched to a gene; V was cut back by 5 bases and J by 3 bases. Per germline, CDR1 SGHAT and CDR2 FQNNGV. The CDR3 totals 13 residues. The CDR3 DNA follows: TGTGCCAGCAGCCGGGACAGCAGCTACGAGCAGTACTTC. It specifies CASSRDSSYEQYF.

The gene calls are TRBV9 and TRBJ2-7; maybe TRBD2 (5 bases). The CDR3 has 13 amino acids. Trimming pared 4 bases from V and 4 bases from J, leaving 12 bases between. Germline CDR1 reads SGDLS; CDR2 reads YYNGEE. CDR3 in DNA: TGTGCCAGCAGCCCCCGAGGGTTGTACGAGCAGTACTTC. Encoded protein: CASSPRGLYEQYF.

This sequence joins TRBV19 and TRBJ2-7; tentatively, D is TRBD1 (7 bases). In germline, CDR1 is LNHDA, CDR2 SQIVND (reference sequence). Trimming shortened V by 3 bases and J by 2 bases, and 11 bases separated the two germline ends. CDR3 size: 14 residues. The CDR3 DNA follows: TGTGCCAGTAGTATTGTCAGGGGGGCCTACGAGCAGTACTTC. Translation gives CASSIVRGAYEQYF. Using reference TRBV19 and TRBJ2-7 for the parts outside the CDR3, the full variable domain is DGGITQSPKYLFRKEGQNVTLSCEQNLNHDAMYWYRQDPGQGLRLIYYSQIVNDFQKGDIAEGYSVSREKKESFPLTVTSAQKNPTAFYLCASSIVRGAYEQYFGPGTRLTVT.

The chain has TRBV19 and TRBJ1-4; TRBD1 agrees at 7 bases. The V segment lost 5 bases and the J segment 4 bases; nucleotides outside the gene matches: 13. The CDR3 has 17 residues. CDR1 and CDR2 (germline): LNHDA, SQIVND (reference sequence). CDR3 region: CASSPRRGILYNEKLFF. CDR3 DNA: TGTGCCAGTAGTCCGCGCAGGGGGATCCTATATAATGAAAAACTGTTTTTT.

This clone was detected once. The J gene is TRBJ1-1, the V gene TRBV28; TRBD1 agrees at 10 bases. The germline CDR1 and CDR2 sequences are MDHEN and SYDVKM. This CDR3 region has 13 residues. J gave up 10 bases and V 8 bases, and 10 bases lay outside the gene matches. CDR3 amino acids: CASSPRTGGAAFF. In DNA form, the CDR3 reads TGTGCCAGCTCGCCCAGGACAGGGGGTGCAGCTTTCTTT.

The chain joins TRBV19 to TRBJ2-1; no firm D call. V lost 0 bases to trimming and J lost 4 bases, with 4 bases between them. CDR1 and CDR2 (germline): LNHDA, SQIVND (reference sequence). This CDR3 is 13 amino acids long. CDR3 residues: CASSIDTYNEQFF. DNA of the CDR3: TGTGCCAGTAGTATAGACACTTACAATGAGCAGTTCTTC.

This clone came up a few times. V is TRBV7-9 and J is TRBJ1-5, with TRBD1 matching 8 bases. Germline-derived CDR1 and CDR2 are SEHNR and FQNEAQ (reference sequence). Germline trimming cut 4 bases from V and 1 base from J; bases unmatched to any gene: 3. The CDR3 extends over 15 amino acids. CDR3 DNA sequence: TGTGCCAGCAGCTCGACAGGGGCGAGCAATCAGCCCCAGCATTTT. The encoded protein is CASSSTGASNQPQHF. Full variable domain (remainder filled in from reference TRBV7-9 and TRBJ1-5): DTGVSQNPRHKITKRGQNVTFRCDPISEHNRLYWYRQTLGQGPEFLTYFQNEAQLEKSRLLSDRFSAERPKGSFSTLEIQRTEQGDSAMYLCASSSTGASNQPQHFGDGTRLSIL.